This paragraph covers one T cell receptor beta chain sequence. As yet, its antigen is unknown. The CDR3 is 15 residues long. The germline CDR1 and CDR2 sequences are ENHRY and SYGVKD. Trimming removed 2 bases from V and 2 bases from J, with 13 bases in between. Among the 100 to 150 subjects of the validation cohort, separate from the roughly 700-subject first cohort, were the donors. The data were taken from a study of cytomegalovirus exposure and HLA in healthy donors. General study findings and limits: Cytomegalovirus-associated status was assigned to more than 150 TCR beta chains.

Produced via immunoSEQ multiplex PCR; TCRdb's table is partial and in-frame only. The table records around 180,000 clones, around four fifths of them present only once. The receptor's source is a man younger than 35 in good health and CMV-seropositive. The material sequenced was PBMCs. This sequence joins TRBV10-3 and TRBJ2-7, with TRBD2 as a possible D gene (5 bases). CDR3 protein: CAISETGIGTYEQYF. The DNA of the CDR3 is TGTGCCATCAGTGAGACCGGGATTGGGACCTACGAGCAGTACTTC.